Each of the 10 T cell receptor beta chains below was sequenced from the same sample in a study of CD8+ T cells in alopecia areata. Specified treatment: oral pan-JAK inhibitor, 5-10 mg twice daily. Extraction and reverse transcription of RNA yielded cDNA as the sequencing template. Produced via immunoSEQ multiplex PCR; TCRdb's table is partial and in-frame only. The table lists some 190,000 clones, 45% to 65% of them singletons. The starting material was CD4+ T cells sorted from blood, obtained at week 4, from a patient treated with tofacitinib. These receptors were taken from a human donor with alopecia areata.

The chain employs TRBV25-1 and TRBJ1-2, with unresolved D. Germline V gene data show CDR1 as MGHDK and CDR2 as SYGVNS. Trimming left V 2 bases short and J 5 bases short, with 12 bases between. This CDR3 is 14 amino acids long. This chain's CDR3 is CASSELNRMYGYTF. Written as DNA, the CDR3 is TGTGCCAGCAGTGAACTCAACAGAATGTATGGCTACACCTTC.

The chain links TRBV7-2 to TRBJ1-1, with TRBD1 matching over 8 bases. The CDR3 runs 13 residues. Trimming took 4 bases from V and 11 from J; bases not matched to a gene: 9. Germline values: CDR1 SGHTA, CDR2 FQGNSA. CDR3 loop: CASSYQGALRAFF. The DNA for the CDR3 is TGTGCCAGCAGCTACCAGGGGGCCTTAAGGGCTTTCTTT.

As regards this clone: The junction differs from germline at one of its ends, possibly a read error. The chain carries TRBV30 and TRBJ2-5; no clear D gene. The germline V gene has CDR1 GTSNPN and CDR2 SVGIG (reference sequence). The CDR3 is 15 residues long. The CDR3 loop reads CAWSVRRPSQETQYF. Written as DNA, the CDR3 is TGCGCCTGGAGTGTACGTCGGCCAAGCCAAGAGACCCAGTACTTC.

The chain joins TRBV30 to TRBJ2-7; D may correspond to TRBD1 or TRBD2 (5 bases each). The V gene lost 6 bases and the J gene lost 6 bases, with 18 bases spanning the gap. This CDR3 spans 13 amino acids. Germline loops: CDR1 GTSNPN, CDR2 SVGIG (reference sequence). The CDR3 DNA sequence: TGTGCCTGCTCGTCCGGGGTGGGGCGCGAGCAGTACTTC. Translated: CACSSGVGREQYF.

This sequence joins TRBV9 and TRBJ2-2; D tentatively reads TRBD1 or TRBD2 (5 bases each). Trimming stripped 4 bases from V and 4 bases from J, with 11 bases between. CDR1 is SGDLS and CDR2 is YYNGEE in the germline V gene. The CDR3 spans 14 residues. CDR3 nucleotides: TGTGCCAGCAGCCCCAGAGGGGCCACCGGGGAGCTGTTTTTT. It codes for CASSPRGATGELFF. Full variable domain (outside the CDR3, taken from reference TRBV9 and TRBJ2-2): DSGVTQTPKHLITATGQRVTLRCSPRSGDLSVYWYQQSLDQGLQFLIQYYNGEERAKGNILERFSAQQFPDLHSELNLSSLELGDSALYFCASSPRGATGELFFGEGSRLTVL.

This chain connects TRBV29-1 to TRBJ1-1, with a weak D call TRBD1 (5 bases). The CDR3 is made up of 15 amino acids. Germline CDR1 SQVTM, CDR2 ANQGSEA. The V end was cut by 4 bases, the J end by 2 bases, with 17 bases between. The CDR3 here is CSVVRTIGGNTEAFF. The DNA for the CDR3 is TGCAGCGTTGTTAGGACAATCGGGGGTAACACTGAAGCTTTCTTT.

The count of this clone is one. The chain recombines TRBV27 with TRBJ1-1; D is unclear. V lost 5 bases to trimming and J lost 2 bases, with 12 bases between them. This CDR3 is 14 amino acids long. CDR1 is MNHEY and CDR2 is SMNVEV in the germline V gene (reference sequence). CDR3 protein: CASSTGRANTEAFF. CDR3 coding DNA: TGTGCCAGCAGTACCGGACGGGCCAACACTGAAGCTTTCTTT.

This clone was counted between two and nine times. The V gene is TRBV28, the J gene TRBJ1-4; D perhaps matches TRBD1 (6 bases). V was cut by 8 bases and J by 8 bases, with 18 bases left in between. This CDR3 region has 14 residues. Germline values: CDR1 MDHEN, CDR2 SYDVKM. In DNA, the CDR3 is TGTGCCAGCCGTCCGGACAGTAGAACCGAAAAACTGTTTTTT. Translated, it gives CASRPDSRTEKLFF.

This rearrangement joins TRBV5-4 to TRBJ1-2, with unresolved D. The CDR3 runs to 15 residues. V was cut by 6 bases and J by 2 bases, with 17 bases left in between. From germline, CDR1 is SGHNT and CDR2 YYREEE (reference sequence). DNA of the CDR3: TGTGCCAGCACCCTTGGTGGGTGGGCAAACTATGGCTACACCTTC. Translated, it gives CASTLGGWANYGYTF.

The rearrangement links TRBV6-1 to TRBJ1-2, with D possibly being TRBD1 (6 bases). Trimming shortened V by 4 bases and J by 5 bases, and 8 bases separated the two germline ends. The V gene's germline CDR1 is MNHNS and CDR2 SASEGT. The CDR3 has 12 residues. CDR3 sequence: CASSGQGYGYTF. CDR3 nucleotide sequence: TGTGCCAGCAGTGGGCAGGGGTATGGCTACACCTTC.